The 7 T cell receptor beta chains below all came from one sample that was sequenced in a study of identical twins listed by TCRdb under 2016. The library was prepared using 5' RACE. Instrument on record: Illumina HiSeq 2000. TCRdb trimmed public reads at Q25 via fastp, called clones via MiXCR and kept in-frame beta chains. One record per CDR3 amino acid sequence lists the most common genes and DNA. The sample table holds around 1.7 million distinct CDR3 sequences, of which about 32% were seen once. The top ten constitute less than 0.35% of the sample. The specimen was cord blood. The receptors originated from a newborn girl in good health.

This clonotype was detected once. The gene calls are TRBV11-2 and TRBJ2-7; 10 positions match TRBD2. With V trimmed by 2 bases and J by 7 bases, 8 bases remained unmatched. This CDR3 is built from 15 residues. In germline, CDR1 is SGHAT, CDR2 FQNNGV. CDR3 region: CASSLSGGAGNEQYF. DNA for the CDR3: TGTGCCAGCAGCTTAAGCGGGGGGGCCGGCAATGAGCAGTACTTC.

This clonotype was counted only a few times. V and J are TRBV5-1 and TRBJ1-1, with a weak D call TRBD1 (6 bases). Germline loops: CDR1 SGHRS, CDR2 YFSETQ. Trimming shortened V by 0 bases and J by 6 bases, and 15 bases separated the two germline ends. This CDR3 is 15 amino acids long. This chain's CDR3 is CASSLVLGARAEAFF. The CDR3 DNA reads TGCGCCAGCAGCTTGGTTCTGGGGGCGAGGGCTGAAGCTTTCTTT.

DNA for the CDR3: TGCAGTGCTAGAGATCTGGCTAGCGGGAGGGCAAGGTTCGATGAGCAGTACTTC. Translation: CSARDLASGRARFDEQYF. The chain employs TRBV20-1 and TRBJ2-5, with 12 bases identical to TRBD2. The CDR3 is made up of 18 amino acids. J was trimmed by 11 bases and V by 0 bases; bases with no gene match: 19. Germline V gene lookup returns CDR1 DFQATT and CDR2 SNEGSKA (reference sequence).

The rearrangement uses TRBV6-5 and TRBJ2-4; D is unresolved. CDR1 and CDR2 (germline): MNHEY, SVGAGI. The CDR3 sequence is 14 residues long. The V end was cut by 1 base, the J end by 13 bases, with 17 bases between. The CDR3 DNA follows: TGTGCCAGCAGTTACTGCAGGCTCCAAGAGGCCCAGTACTTC. As protein: CASSYCRLQEAQYF.

J is TRBJ2-5 and V is TRBV6-1; 10 nucleotides line up with TRBD2. J was trimmed by 11 bases and V by 8 bases; bases with no gene match: 23. Germline lookup yields CDR1 MNHNS and CDR2 SASEGT. CDR3 size: 17 residues. The chain's CDR3 is CASHDEASGGSYNEQYF. As DNA, the CDR3 is TGTGCCAGCCACGACGAGGCTAGCGGGGGCTCCTACAATGAGCAGTACTTC.

This clonotype was seen a single time. The rearrangement links TRBV20-1 to TRBJ1-2; tentatively, D is TRBD1 (6 bases). Trimming removed 0 bases at V and 4 bases at J, with 12 bases between. Germline CDR1 DFQATT, CDR2 SNEGSKA (reference sequence). The CDR3 contains 14 residues. The CDR3 sequence: CSARDAQGFYGYTF. The CDR3 DNA follows: TGCAGTGCTAGAGATGCACAGGGATTCTATGGCTACACCTTC.

This sequence joins TRBV9 and TRBJ1-5, with D unclear. V was trimmed by 0 bases and J by 6 bases, leaving 7 bases between them. CDR1 and CDR2 (germline): SGDLS, YYNGEE. The CDR3 spans 13 residues. Here the CDR3 DNA reads TGTGCCAGCAGCGTAGATATCGGTCAGCCCCAGCATTTT. Translated, it gives CASSVDIGQPQHF.